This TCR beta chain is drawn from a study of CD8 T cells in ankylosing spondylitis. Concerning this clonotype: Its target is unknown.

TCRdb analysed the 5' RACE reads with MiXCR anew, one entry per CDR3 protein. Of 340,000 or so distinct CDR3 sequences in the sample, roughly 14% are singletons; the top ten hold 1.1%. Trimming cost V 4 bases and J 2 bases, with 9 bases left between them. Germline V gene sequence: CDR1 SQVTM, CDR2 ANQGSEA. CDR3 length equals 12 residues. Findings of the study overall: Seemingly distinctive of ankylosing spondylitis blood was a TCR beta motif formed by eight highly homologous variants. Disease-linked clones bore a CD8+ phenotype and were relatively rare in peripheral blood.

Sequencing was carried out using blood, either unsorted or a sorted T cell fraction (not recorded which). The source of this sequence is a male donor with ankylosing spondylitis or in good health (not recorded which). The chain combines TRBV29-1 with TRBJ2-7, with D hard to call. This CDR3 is CSVAQAAYEQYF. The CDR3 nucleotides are TGCAGCGTTGCGCAGGCCGCCTACGAGCAGTACTTC.